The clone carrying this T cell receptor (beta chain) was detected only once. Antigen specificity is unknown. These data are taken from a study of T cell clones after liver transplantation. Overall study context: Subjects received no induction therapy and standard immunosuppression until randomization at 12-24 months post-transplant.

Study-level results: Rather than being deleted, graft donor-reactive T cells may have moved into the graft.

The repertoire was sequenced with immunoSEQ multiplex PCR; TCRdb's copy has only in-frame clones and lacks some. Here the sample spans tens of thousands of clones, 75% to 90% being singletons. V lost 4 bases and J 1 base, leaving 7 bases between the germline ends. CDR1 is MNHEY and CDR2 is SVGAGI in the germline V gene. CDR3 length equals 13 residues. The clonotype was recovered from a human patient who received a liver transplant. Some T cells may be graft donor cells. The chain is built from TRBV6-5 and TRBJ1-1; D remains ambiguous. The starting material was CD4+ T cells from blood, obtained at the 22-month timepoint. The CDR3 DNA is TGTGCCAGCAGTTGGACGAAGAACACTGAAGCTTTCTTT. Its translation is CASSWTKNTEAFF.